This section outlines one T cell receptor beta chain sequence together with its context. These data originate in a study of blood T cell repertoires in COVID-19. Study at large: Whether acute or convalescent, the COVID-19 samples came from the United States, Italy and Spain. T cells, B-cell-depleted T cells, or PBMCs supplied cDNA or gDNA.

In the authors' workflow: By means of reference gene primer amplification, nucleated cell counts were estimated. This table comes from immunoSEQ multiplex PCR, and its TCRdb copy is limited to in-frame clones, with some not included. V, J and clone size derive from that table, while D and trimming were established from the DNA sequence. The sample records some 16,000 clones, around 87% being singletons. The V gene lost 1 base and the J gene lost 4 bases, with 14 bases spanning the gap. CDR1 is LGHNA, CDR2 YNFKEQ, per germline. This CDR3 has 17 amino acids. The chain couples TRBV4-2 to TRBJ1-6, with D perhaps matching TRBD1 (6 bases). The sequenced material came from peripheral blood. The TCR originated in a human donor in a cohort sampled during active COVID-19. The CDR3: CASSQVREGGYNSPLHF. Here the CDR3 DNA reads TGTGCCAGCAGCCAAGTCAGGGAGGGGGGATATAATTCACCCCTCCACTTT.